Following are 29 T cell receptor beta chains from one sample sequenced in a study of T cells in Graves' hyperthyroidism and ophthalmopathy. The TCR beta CDR3 regions underwent amplification using RNA transcripts as the source. The primer set for the first-round RT-PCR of the TCR CDR3 was HTBI. TCRdb reanalysed the multiplex PCR reads using MiXCR and keeps one entry per CDR3 protein. Of hundreds of thousands of distinct CDR3 sequences in the sample, roughly 25% were seen once. Specimen: blood. The receptors stem from a woman aged 25 to 39 with Graves' ophthalmopathy.

The chain uses TRBV28 and TRBJ2-7; TRBD1 matches 8 bases. Germline lookup yields CDR1 MDHEN and CDR2 SYDVKM. The CDR3 extends over 12 amino acids. The CDR3 here is CATGQAKVEQYF. Here the CDR3 DNA reads TGTGCGACGGGACAGGCTAAGGTCGAGCAGTACTTC.

CDR3 coding DNA: TGCAGTGCTAGAGAAATCCCGGAGAGCGAGCAGTACTTC. Protein: CSAREIPESEQYF. J is TRBJ2-7 and V is TRBV20-1; D ambiguous. Germline V gene sequence: CDR1 DFQATT, CDR2 SNEGSKA (reference sequence). The CDR3 runs 13 residues. Trimming left V 0 bases short and J 6 bases short, with 12 bases between.

This clonotype was recorded many times. CDR3 nucleotides: TGCAGTGCTAGGAGCCAGGCTGCACTGGCCCTCCACTTT. Its translation is CSARSQAALALHF. The chain couples TRBV20-1 to TRBJ1-6, with D hard to call. With 3 bases removed from V and 14 bases from J, the gap between germline ends came to 17 bases. The V gene's germline CDR1 is DFQATT and CDR2 SNEGSKA (reference sequence). The CDR3 spans 13 residues.

This clonotype was detected ten times or more. This chain connects TRBV30 to TRBJ1-5; no clear D. The V end lost 0 bases, the J end lost 0 bases, and 12 bases lay between the germline ends. The length of the CDR3 is 16 residues. Germline V CDR1 and CDR2: GTSNPN, SVGIG (reference sequence). The DNA for the CDR3 is TGTGCCTGGAGTGTCCATGGATTGTATAGCAATCAGCCCCAGCATTTT. Amino acid sequence: CAWSVHGLYSNQPQHF.

This clonotype was picked up many times. The gene calls are TRBV7-3 and TRBJ1-2, with no clear D. The length of the CDR3 is 13 residues. Germline CDR1 is SGHTA and CDR2 is FQGTGA. Trimming shortened V by 7 bases and J by 8 bases, and 17 bases separated the two germline ends. In nucleotides, the CDR3 is TGTGCCAGCAAATTTTCTTCGGAAGAGGGCTACACCTTC. Protein: CASKFSSEEGYTF. The whole variable domain, filled in from reference TRBV7-3 and TRBJ1-2, reads GAGVSQTPSNKVTEKGKYVELRCDPISGHTALYWYRQSLGQGPEFLIYFQGTGAADDSGLPNDRFFAVRPEGSVSTLKIQRTERGDSAVYLCASKFSSEEGYTFGSGTRLTVV.

This clonotype has a count of ten or more. The J gene is TRBJ2-7, the V gene TRBV2, with 7 bases fitting TRBD1. The junction had 1 base not matched to a gene; V was cut back by 3 bases and J by 2 bases. Germline V gene data show CDR1 as SNHLY and CDR2 as FYNNEI. The CDR3 loop spans 13 amino acids. DNA for the CDR3: TGTGCCAGCAGTGATCAGGGGGCCTACGAGCAGTACTTC. It encodes CASSDQGAYEQYF.

This clonotype was seen repeatedly, ten times or more. CDR3 in amino acids: CASSQDPGGAYEQYF. CDR3 nucleotides: TGTGCCAGCAGCCAAGATCCCGGGGGGGCTTACGAGCAGTACTTC. This sequence joins TRBV14 and TRBJ2-7; 8 positions match TRBD2. Germline V lookup: CDR1 SGHDN, CDR2 FVKESK. Trimming removed 0 bases from V and 4 bases from J; junction bases left unmatched: 5. This CDR3 contains 15 residues.

The rearrangement joins TRBV24-1 to TRBJ1-1; the D is unclear. CDR1 KGHDR and CDR2 SFDVKD come from the germline V gene. There are 9 residues in the CDR3. Trimming took off 4 bases at V and 9 bases at J, with 2 bases between the two ends. The DNA for the CDR3 is TGTGCCACCAGTGACCAAGCTTTCTTT. Translating it yields CATSDQAFF.

In this sample, this clonotype turned up many times. The rearrangement links TRBV11-2 to TRBJ2-4; D gene uncertain. Germline CDR1 and CDR2: SGHAT and FQNNGV. Trimming cost V 5 bases and J 1 base, with 9 bases left between them. The CDR3 totals 14 residues. In nucleotides, the CDR3 is TGTGCCAGCAGCGTCGTACGCGCCAAAAACATTCAGTACTTC. Protein product: CASSVVRAKNIQYF.

About this clonotype: At one end, the junction sequence differs from germline, possibly due to a read error. The V call is TRBV12-3 or TRBV12-4, the J call TRBJ2-4, with 12 bases aligning to TRBD2. CDR3 length: 14 residues. The CDR3 region is CASTPGLAGNIRYF. For the CDR3, the DNA is TGTGCCAGCACTCCGGGACTAGCGGGTAACATTCGGTACTTC.

The chain joins TRBV4-1 to TRBJ1-2; D call uncertain. With 1 base removed from V and 11 bases from J, the gap between germline ends came to 11 bases. CDR1 is MGHRA and CDR2 is YSYEKL in the germline V gene. The CDR3 runs 12 residues. CDR3: CASSQGPREYTF. In DNA form, the CDR3 reads TGCGCCAGCAGCCAAGGTCCAAGGGAGTACACCTTC.

This clonotype occurred a few times. V gene TRBV19 combines with J gene TRBJ2-3; 7 positions match TRBD1. The length of the CDR3 is 14 residues. Trimming at V came to 3 bases and at J to 7 bases, leaving 7 bases not matched to a gene. The germline V gene encodes CDR1 LNHDA and CDR2 SQIVND (reference sequence). The CDR3 here is CASSIEGTAYTQYF. DNA of the CDR3: TGTGCCAGTAGTATTGAGGGGACAGCCTATACGCAGTATTTT.

V and J are TRBV12-3 or TRBV12-4 and TRBJ1-1; D unresolved. CDR3 length: 13 amino acids. V was shortened by 6 bases and J by 3 bases, with 11 bases between the two germline ends. The CDR3 DNA is TGTGCCAGCAGGTATTTCGTGTACACTGAAGCTTTCTTT. Its protein product is CASRYFVYTEAFF.

This clonotype was seen ten or more times. The chain carries TRBV9 and TRBJ2-7; unclear D gene. V lost 0 bases and J 1 base, leaving 8 bases between the germline ends. The CDR3 covers 14 residues. CDR1 and CDR2 from the germline V gene are SGDLS and YYNGEE. CDR3: CASSVAEGSYEQYF. As DNA, the CDR3 is TGTGCCAGCAGCGTAGCCGAAGGGTCCTACGAGCAGTACTTC.

The rearrangement links TRBV12-3 or TRBV12-4 to TRBJ1-5; maybe TRBD1 (6 bases). The CDR3 runs to 15 residues. Trimming left V 8 bases short and J 3 bases short, with 17 bases between. The CDR3 loop is CASQTGLVYNQPQHF. In DNA form, the CDR3 reads TGTGCCAGCCAGACAGGCCTCGTCTACAATCAGCCCCAGCATTTT.

This clonotype was seen many times. The rearrangement uses TRBV12-3 or TRBV12-4 and TRBJ1-6; D is unresolved. Trimming removed 7 bases from V and 9 bases from J, with 13 bases in between. This CDR3 spans 13 amino acids. For the CDR3, the DNA is TGTGCCAGCACCCCCGGGTCCGTTTCACCCCTCCACTTT. Its protein product is CASTPGSVSPLHF.

This clonotype was found many times. The V gene is TRBV4-2, the J gene TRBJ1-2; 9 bases line up with TRBD1. V gave up 2 bases and J gave up 1 base; unmatched junction bases: 2. The germline CDR1 and CDR2 sequences are LGHNA and YNFKEQ. The CDR3 length is 15 residues. The CDR3: CASSQKGQGNYGYTF. For the CDR3, the DNA is TGTGCCAGCAGCCAAAAGGGACAGGGTAACTATGGCTACACCTTC.

This clonotype was seen ten or more times. The V call is TRBV12-3 or TRBV12-4, the J call TRBJ1-5, with D unresolved. Trimming shortened V by 7 bases and J by 0 bases, and 19 bases separated the two germline ends. The CDR3 sequence is 17 residues long. The DNA for the CDR3 is TGTGCCAGCACCTACCCCCACCAGAACTTTAGCAATCAGCCCCAGCATTTT. Its translation is CASTYPHQNFSNQPQHF.

This clonotype was detected many times. This CDR3 is CASTELRTSDYGYTF. In nucleotides, the CDR3 is TGTGCCAGCACCGAACTCCGGACAAGCGACTATGGCTACACCTTC. The chain recombines TRBV25-1 with TRBJ1-2, with a weak D call TRBD1 (5 bases). The germline V gene encodes CDR1 MGHDK and CDR2 SYGVNS. There are 15 residues in the CDR3. Trimming took off 7 bases at V and 3 bases at J, with 18 bases between the two ends.

The chain employs TRBV6-1 and TRBJ2-7; TRBD1 aligns across 9 bases. There are 17 residues in the CDR3. J lost 1 base, V lost 5 bases, and 12 bases had no gene match. Germline V gives CDR1 MNHNS, CDR2 SASEGT. The CDR3 reads CASSHGTGQGVSYEQYF. In nucleotides, the CDR3 is TGTGCCAGCAGTCATGGGACGGGACAGGGTGTTTCCTACGAGCAGTACTTC.

To note about this clonotype: Being one base from a much bigger clone, this may be a read error. The chain carries TRBV7-2 and TRBJ2-7; the D gene is possibly TRBD1 (5 bases). CDR1 and CDR2 (germline): SGHTA, FQGNSA. CDR3 length: 14 amino acids. In DNA form, the CDR3 reads TGTGCCCGCAGCTCGGTCGGACAAGCCTACGAGCAGTACTTC. Translated, it gives CARSSVGQAYEQYF.

This chain connects TRBV20-1 to TRBJ1-5; 8 bases map to TRBD1. The CDR3 totals 15 residues. Germline trimming cut 4 bases from V and 6 bases from J; bases unmatched to any gene: 11. CDR1 is DFQATT and CDR2 is SNEGSKA in the germline V gene (reference sequence). The CDR3, as DNA: TGCAGTGCTACCCCTAGACAGGGGAAAGGTCAGCCCCAGCATTTT. This codes for CSATPRQGKGQPQHF.

This clonotype has a count of ten or more. This chain joins TRBV11-2 and TRBJ2-6; 12 nucleotides align to TRBD1. V lost 8 bases, J lost 2 bases, and 10 bases stayed unmatched. This CDR3 is built from 18 residues. CDR1 and CDR2 (germline): SGHAT, FQNNGV. The CDR3 reads CASAAPGQGAAGANVLTF. The CDR3 DNA reads as TGTGCCAGCGCCGCGCCGGGACAGGGGGCTGCTGGGGCCAACGTCCTGACTTTC.

This clonotype was observed at least ten times. The chain links TRBV6-5 to TRBJ2-7; a possible D gene is TRBD1 (6 bases). Trimming pared 0 bases from V and 7 bases from J, leaving 19 bases between. The germline V gene encodes CDR1 MNHEY and CDR2 SVGAGI. CDR3 length: 16 residues. The CDR3 nucleotides are TGTGCCAGCAGTTACTCCGCAGGGGCTTCTGCGAGGGAGCAGTACTTC. This codes for CASSYSAGASAREQYF.

The chain recombines TRBV2 with TRBJ1-3; no firm D call. Germline V gene sequence: CDR1 SNHLY, CDR2 FYNNEI. V was clipped by 3 bases and J by 4 bases, with 10 bases between them. CDR3 length equals 14 residues. CDR3 sequence: CASSDLDFGNTIYF. The CDR3 DNA sequence: TGTGCCAGCAGTGATTTGGACTTCGGAAACACCATATATTTT. The full variable domain, its missing parts supplied by reference TRBV2 and TRBJ1-3, is EPEVTQTPSHQVTQMGQEVILRCVPISNHLYFYWYRQILGQKVEFLVSFYNNEISEKSEIFDDQFSVERPDGSNFTLKIRSTKLEDSAMYFCASSDLDFGNTIYFGEGSWLTVV.

V is TRBV6-1 and J is TRBJ2-5, with TRBD2 matching over 10 bases. The germline CDR1 and CDR2 sequences are MNHNS and SASEGT. CDR3 length: 14 amino acids. After removal of 4 bases from V and 5 bases from J, the junction contained 4 bases not matched to a gene. CDR3: CASSGLAGDETQYF. The CDR3 DNA sequence: TGTGCCAGCAGTGGGCTAGCGGGAGATGAGACCCAGTACTTC.

This clonotype was seen ten or more times. The chain employs TRBV12-3 or TRBV12-4 and TRBJ1-2, with D possibly matching TRBD1 (5 bases). Trimming left V 1 base short and J 11 bases short, with 17 bases between. The CDR3 is 14 residues long. The CDR3 sequence: CASSLGGLFFGYTF. CDR3 DNA: TGTGCCAGCAGTTTAGGGGGGTTATTTTTTGGGTACACCTTC.

This clonotype was seen repeatedly, ten times or more. The chain combines TRBV2 with TRBJ2-5; 7 nucleotides line up with TRBD1. This CDR3 is built from 15 residues. Germline trimming cut 4 bases from V and 7 bases from J; bases unmatched to any gene: 12. CDR1 is SNHLY and CDR2 is FYNNEI in the germline V gene. The CDR3 here is CASSVEGTVVLTQYF. For the CDR3, the DNA is TGTGCCAGCAGTGTAGAAGGGACAGTAGTTTTGACCCAGTACTTC. The variable domain in full, with the rest retrieved from reference TRBV2 and TRBJ2-5, is EPEVTQTPSHQVTQMGQEVILRCVPISNHLYFYWYRQILGQKVEFLVSFYNNEISEKSEIFDDQFSVERPDGSNFTLKIRSTKLEDSAMYFCASSVEGTVVLTQYFGPGTRLLVL.

The table lists this clonotype with many counts. The V and J genes are TRBV6-1 and TRBJ1-2, with unresolved D. Trimming removed 6 bases at V and 5 bases at J, with 16 bases between. CDR3 length: 14 amino acids. Germline V gene lookup returns CDR1 MNHNS and CDR2 SASEGT. DNA of the CDR3: TGTGCCAGCAGCCCCGACCCGGTGATTTATGGCTACACCTTC. Translated, it gives CASSPDPVIYGYTF.